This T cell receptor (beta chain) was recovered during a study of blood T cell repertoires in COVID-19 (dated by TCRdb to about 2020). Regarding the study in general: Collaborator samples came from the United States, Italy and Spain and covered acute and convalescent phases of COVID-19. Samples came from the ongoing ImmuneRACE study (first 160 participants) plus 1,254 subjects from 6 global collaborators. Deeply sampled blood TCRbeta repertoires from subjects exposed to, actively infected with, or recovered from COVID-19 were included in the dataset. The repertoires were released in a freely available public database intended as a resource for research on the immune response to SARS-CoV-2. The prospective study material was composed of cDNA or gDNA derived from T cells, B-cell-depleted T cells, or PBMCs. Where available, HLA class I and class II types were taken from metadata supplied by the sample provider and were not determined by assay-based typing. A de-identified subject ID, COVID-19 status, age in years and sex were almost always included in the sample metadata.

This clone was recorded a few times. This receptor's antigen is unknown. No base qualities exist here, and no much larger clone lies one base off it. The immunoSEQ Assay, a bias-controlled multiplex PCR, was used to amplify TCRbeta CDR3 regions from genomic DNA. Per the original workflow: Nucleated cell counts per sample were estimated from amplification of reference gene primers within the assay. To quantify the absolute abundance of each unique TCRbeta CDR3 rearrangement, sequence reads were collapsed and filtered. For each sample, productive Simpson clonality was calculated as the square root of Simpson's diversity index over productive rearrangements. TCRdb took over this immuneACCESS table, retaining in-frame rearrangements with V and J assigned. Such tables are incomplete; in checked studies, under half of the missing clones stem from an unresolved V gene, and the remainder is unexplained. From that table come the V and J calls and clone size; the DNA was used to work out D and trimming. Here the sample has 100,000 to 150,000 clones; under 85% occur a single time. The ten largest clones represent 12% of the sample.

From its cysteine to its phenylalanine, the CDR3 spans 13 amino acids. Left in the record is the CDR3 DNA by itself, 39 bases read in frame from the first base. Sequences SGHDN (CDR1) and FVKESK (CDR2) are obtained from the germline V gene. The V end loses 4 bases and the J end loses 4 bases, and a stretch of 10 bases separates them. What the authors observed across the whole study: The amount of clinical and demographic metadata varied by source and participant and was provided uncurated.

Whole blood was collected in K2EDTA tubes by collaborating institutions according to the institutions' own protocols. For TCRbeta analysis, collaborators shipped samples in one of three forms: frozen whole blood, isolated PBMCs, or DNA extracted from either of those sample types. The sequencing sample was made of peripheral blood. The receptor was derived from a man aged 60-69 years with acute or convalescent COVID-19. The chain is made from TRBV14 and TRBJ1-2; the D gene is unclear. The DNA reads TGTGCCAGCAGCCCTTCAGCGTCCTATGGCTACACCTTC. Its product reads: CASSPSASYGYTF. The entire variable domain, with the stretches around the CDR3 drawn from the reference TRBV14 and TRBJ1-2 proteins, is EAGVTQFPSHSVIEKGQTVTLRCDPISGHDNLYWYRRVMGKEIKFLLHFVKESKQDESGMPNNRFLAERTGGTYSTLKVQPAELEDSGVYFCASSPSASYGYTFGSGTRLTVV.